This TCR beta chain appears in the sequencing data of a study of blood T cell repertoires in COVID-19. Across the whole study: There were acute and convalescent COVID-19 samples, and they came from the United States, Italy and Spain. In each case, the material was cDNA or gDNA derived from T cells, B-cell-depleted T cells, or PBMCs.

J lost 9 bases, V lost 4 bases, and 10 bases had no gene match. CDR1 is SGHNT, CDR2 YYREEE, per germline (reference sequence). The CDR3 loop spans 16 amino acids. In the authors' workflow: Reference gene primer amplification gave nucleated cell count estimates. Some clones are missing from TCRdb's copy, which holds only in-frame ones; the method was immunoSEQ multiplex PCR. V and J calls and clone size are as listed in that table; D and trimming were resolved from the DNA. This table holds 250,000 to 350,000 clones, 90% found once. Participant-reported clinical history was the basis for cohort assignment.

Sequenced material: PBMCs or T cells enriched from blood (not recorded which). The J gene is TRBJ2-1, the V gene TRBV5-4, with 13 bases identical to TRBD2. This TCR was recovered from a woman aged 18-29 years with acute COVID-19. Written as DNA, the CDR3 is TGTGCCAGCAGCCTAAGAACTAGCGGGAGGGCGGGTGAGCAGTTCTTC. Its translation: CASSLRTSGRAGEQFF.